These 25 T cell receptor beta chains originate from one sample sequenced in a study of blood T cell repertoires in COVID-19. Repertoires were generated with immunoSEQ multiplex PCR, while TCRdb's copy carries only in-frame clones and drops some. Of under 300,000 clones in the sample, roughly 89% are singletons; the top ten hold less than 2%. Sequencing was done on a sample of peripheral blood. Receptors were obtained from a woman between 40 and 55 years old who had recovered from COVID-19.

The chain uses TRBV18 and TRBJ1-2; 11 bases line up with TRBD1. The J segment lost 4 bases and the V segment lost 1 base, leaving 11 bases of the junction unmatched. There are 18 residues in the CDR3. Germline lookup yields CDR1 KGHSH and CDR2 LQKENI. The chain's CDR3 is CASSPRGSGTGGIYGYTF. For the CDR3, the DNA is TGTGCCAGCTCACCACGGGGTTCCGGGACAGGGGGTATCTATGGCTACACCTTC.

V is TRBV6-5 and J is TRBJ1-4; 10 nucleotides match TRBD1. The V gene's germline CDR1 is MNHEY and CDR2 SVGAGI. The CDR3 runs 15 residues. J gave up 7 bases and V 2 bases, and 4 bases lay outside the gene matches. The CDR3 DNA reads as TGTGCCAGCAGTTACAGGGACAGGGGATCTGAAAAACTGTTTTTT. Protein sequence: CASSYRDRGSEKLFF.

The J gene is TRBJ2-2, the V gene TRBV7-3, with D perhaps TRBD1 (6 bases). CDR3 size: 14 residues. Trimming removed 4 bases at V and 3 bases at J, with 9 bases between. Germline V gene sequence: CDR1 SGHTA, CDR2 FQGTGA. CDR3 DNA sequence: TGTGCCAGCAGCTCACAGGGTTACACCGGGGAGCTGTTTTTT. Translated, it gives CASSSQGYTGELFF.

The chain recombines TRBV5-1 with TRBJ2-7; 7 bases are a match to TRBD1. The germline gives CDR1 SGHRS, CDR2 YFSETQ. With V trimmed by 1 base and J by 6 bases, 10 bases remained unmatched. The CDR3 runs to 15 residues. As DNA, the CDR3 is TGCGCCAGCAGCTTGTATCCAGGGGGTCAAGGCGAGCAGTACTTC. Translation: CASSLYPGGQGEQYF.

V gene TRBV5-1 combines with J gene TRBJ2-5; D is perhaps TRBD1 (5 bases). Per the germline V gene, CDR1 is SGHRS and CDR2 is YFSETQ. V lost 1 base to trimming and J lost 0 bases, with 10 bases between them. The CDR3 length is 15 residues. The CDR3: CASSLFGQNQETQYF. CDR3 in DNA: TGCGCCAGCAGCTTGTTTGGACAAAACCAAGAGACCCAGTACTTC.

This chain connects TRBV12-5 to TRBJ2-3; no clear D gene. The CDR3 has 12 residues. V shed 2 bases and J shed 4 bases, with 4 bases lying between them. Germline V gives CDR1 LGHNT, CDR2 FRNRAP. The CDR3 bases are TGTGCTAGTGGTTTGATCGCAGATACGCAGTATTTT. Protein sequence: CASGLIADTQYF. Drawing the rest from reference TRBV12-5 and TRBJ2-3, the complete variable domain is DARVTQTPRHKVTEMGQEVTMRCQPILGHNTVFWYRQTMMQGLELLAYFRNRAPLDDSGMPKDRFSAEMPDATLATLKIQPSEPRDSAVYFCASGLIADTQYFGPGTRLTVL.

The chain is built from TRBV27 and TRBJ2-7; D remains ambiguous. The length of the CDR3 is 15 residues. Trimming stripped 2 bases from V and 0 bases from J, with 11 bases between. Per germline, CDR1 MNHEY and CDR2 SMNVEV (reference sequence). The chain's CDR3 is CASSLGILSSYEQYF. The CDR3 DNA is TGTGCCAGCAGTTTAGGTATACTTAGCTCCTACGAGCAGTACTTC.

The rearrangement links TRBV18 to TRBJ2-2, with 10 bases identical to TRBD1. Germline loops: CDR1 KGHSH, CDR2 LQKENI. The CDR3 runs 15 residues. Trimming cost V 9 bases and J 2 bases; bases outside gene matches: 6. In DNA, the CDR3 is TGTGCCAGTTCGTGGACAGGGGGAAACACCGGGGAGCTGTTTTTT. Translation gives CASSWTGGNTGELFF. Together with reference TRBV18 and TRBJ2-2, the CDR3 gives the full variable domain: NAGVMQNPRHLVRRRGQEARLRCSPMKGHSHVYWYRQLPEEGLKFMVYLQKENIIDESGMPKERFSAEFPKEGPSILRIQQVVRGDSAAYFCASSWTGGNTGELFFGEGSRLTVL.

This chain links TRBV27 with TRBJ2-5; the D gene is possibly TRBD2 (6 bases). The germline V and J ends were trimmed by 2 bases and 6 bases, with 13 bases remaining between them. The CDR3 contains 14 residues. Germline V gives CDR1 MNHEY, CDR2 SMNVEV (reference sequence). The CDR3 sequence: CASSLVLASKTQYF. DNA of the CDR3: TGTGCCAGCAGTTTAGTACTAGCATCAAAGACCCAGTACTTC.

This clone was observed a handful of times. The chain uses TRBV18 and TRBJ2-1; 7 nucleotides match TRBD2. Germline assignment: CDR1 KGHSH and CDR2 LQKENI. V lost 2 bases and J lost 8; bases outside the gene matches: 12. CDR3 size: 16 residues. This CDR3 is CASSPYRASGVDEQFF. The CDR3 nucleotides are TGTGCCAGCTCACCATACCGGGCTAGCGGAGTGGATGAGCAGTTCTTC.

The J gene is TRBJ1-1, the V gene TRBV20-1, with a weak D call TRBD1 (6 bases). The CDR3 loop spans 10 amino acids. V was pared by 6 bases and J by 10 bases, with 12 bases between. Germline loops: CDR1 DFQATT, CDR2 SNEGSKA (reference sequence). The CDR3 sequence: CSASWGRAFF. Here the CDR3 DNA reads TGCAGTGCGAGTTGGGGGCGAGCTTTCTTT.

The V and J genes are TRBV18 and TRBJ2-7, with 7 bases that match TRBD1. Germline CDR1 and CDR2: KGHSH and LQKENI. V gave up 5 bases and J gave up 4 bases; unmatched junction bases: 11. The CDR3 contains 15 residues. For the CDR3, the DNA is TGTGCCAGCTCATCTACACAGGGGTCATTGTACGAGCAGTACTTC. This gives the protein CASSSTQGSLYEQYF. The full variable domain, its missing parts supplied by reference TRBV18 and TRBJ2-7, is NAGVMQNPRHLVRRRGQEARLRCSPMKGHSHVYWYRQLPEEGLKFMVYLQKENIIDESGMPKERFSAEFPKEGPSILRIQQVVRGDSAAYFCASSSTQGSLYEQYFGPGTRLTVT.

The J gene is TRBJ1-2, the V gene TRBV10-3; D uncertain. This CDR3 is built from 11 residues. CDR1 and CDR2 from the germline V gene are ENHRY and SYGVKD. Trimming took 6 bases from V and 9 from J, leaving 11 bases between them. CDR3 DNA sequence: TGTGCCATCAGAACCCTCAGTAGCTACACCTTC. Encoded protein: CAIRTLSSYTF.

This clone was counted between two and nine times. This chain links TRBV10-3 with TRBJ1-1; 7 nucleotides line up with TRBD1. Germline trimming cut 4 bases from V and 8 bases from J; bases unmatched to any gene: 7. The CDR3 runs to 13 residues. Germline CDR1 is ENHRY and CDR2 is SYGVKD. This CDR3 is CAISVTGSDEAFF. CDR3 DNA: TGTGCCATCAGTGTGACAGGGTCAGACGAAGCTTTCTTT.

Worth noting for this clone: The germline gene is not matched at one end of the junction; a read error may be the cause. V is TRBV5-1 and J is TRBJ1-4; unclear D gene. The CDR3 has 13 amino acids. Germline V gives CDR1 SGHRS, CDR2 YFSETQ. CDR3 bases: TGCGCCAGCAGCTTGGAGACTATTGAAAAACTGTTTTTT. Protein product: CASSLETIEKLFF.

The chain has TRBV4-2 and TRBJ1-5; unclear D gene. The CDR3 sequence is 18 residues long. CDR1 and CDR2 (germline): LGHNA, YNFKEQ. Trimming shortened V by 0 bases and J by 0 bases, and 15 bases separated the two germline ends. The CDR3 protein is CASSQEVGGSGSNQPQHF. The CDR3 bases are TGTGCCAGCAGCCAAGAAGTAGGCGGCTCTGGTAGCAATCAGCCCCAGCATTTT.

The rearrangement links TRBV5-1 to TRBJ2-3; D gene unclear. Germline values: CDR1 SGHRS, CDR2 YFSETQ. Trimming removed 0 bases from V and 2 bases from J, with 13 bases in between. CDR3 size: 16 residues. The CDR3 region has the DNA TGCGCCAGCAGCTTGGGGGTTTCCGACTTCACAGATACGCAGTATTTT. Its translation: CASSLGVSDFTDTQYF.

V is TRBV7-9 and J is TRBJ1-3; perhaps TRBD1 as D (6 bases). From germline, CDR1 is SEHNR and CDR2 FQNEAQ (reference sequence). V gave up 5 bases and J gave up 2 bases, with 13 bases separating them. The CDR3 length is 15 residues. The CDR3 loop reads CASSRGGVAGNTIYF. CDR3 in DNA: TGTGCCAGCAGCCGAGGGGGGGTGGCTGGAAACACCATATATTTT. The entire variable domain, with the rest obtained from reference TRBV7-9 and TRBJ1-3, is as follows: DTGVSQNPRHKITKRGQNVTFRCDPISEHNRLYWYRQTLGQGPEFLTYFQNEAQLEKSRLLSDRFSAERPKGSFSTLEIQRTEQGDSAMYLCASSRGGVAGNTIYFGEGSWLTVV.

This clone was found once. This chain connects TRBV30 to TRBJ2-2, with D maybe TRBD1 (5 bases). V lost 4 bases and J 0 bases, leaving 9 bases between the germline ends. Germline loops: CDR1 GTSNPN, CDR2 SVGIG (reference sequence). The CDR3 contains 14 residues. The CDR3 nucleotides read TGTGCCTGGAAAGGCAGGGCGAACACCGGGGAGCTGTTTTTT. Amino acid sequence: CAWKGRANTGELFF.

This clone showed up just once. The chain joins TRBV7-6 to TRBJ1-3, with 7 nucleotides matching TRBD1. Per germline, CDR1 SGHVS and CDR2 FNYEAQ. The CDR3 extends over 16 amino acids. V was clipped by 5 bases and J by 0 bases; unmatched bases: 7. The CDR3 sequence: CASSPTTGTSGNTIYF. CDR3 nucleotide sequence: TGTGCCAGCAGCCCAACGACAGGGACCTCTGGAAACACCATATATTTT.

This sequence joins TRBV24-1 and TRBJ1-1; D unresolved. Germline lookup yields CDR1 KGHDR and CDR2 SFDVKD. The CDR3 contains 13 residues. V was trimmed by 9 bases and J by 0 bases, leaving 10 bases between them. The CDR3 region is CATSSSMNTEAFF. CDR3 DNA: TGTGCCACCTCTAGCTCTATGAACACTGAAGCTTTCTTT.

The chain carries TRBV2 and TRBJ2-7; 10 bases match TRBD1. J gave up 4 bases and V 6 bases, and 12 bases lay outside the gene matches. This CDR3 contains 16 residues. Germline-derived CDR1 and CDR2 are SNHLY and FYNNEI. The CDR3 loop is CASSLSPGQGGYEQYF. CDR3 DNA sequence: TGTGCCAGCAGCCTCAGCCCTGGACAGGGGGGTTACGAGCAGTACTTC.

This clone was picked up one time. The rearrangement joins TRBV10-3 to TRBJ2-2, with D perhaps matching TRBD1 (6 bases). Germline V lookup: CDR1 ENHRY, CDR2 SYGVKD. Trimming took off 6 bases at V and 1 base at J, with 12 bases between the two ends. CDR3 length equals 15 residues. The CDR3 here is CAIRSGAGNTGELFF. The DNA of the CDR3 is TGTGCCATCAGATCAGGGGCCGGGAACACCGGGGAGCTGTTTTTT.

This clone was detected many times. V usage is TRBV2 and J usage is TRBJ1-1, with 8 positions matching TRBD1. The junction had 9 bases not matched to a gene; V was cut back by 6 bases and J by 6 bases. This CDR3 has 14 amino acids. The germline V gene encodes CDR1 SNHLY and CDR2 FYNNEI. The CDR3 DNA is TGTGCCAGCAGCGAGCGACCGGGACAGGCTGAAGCTTTCTTT. As protein: CASSERPGQAEAFF. The full variable domain, its missing parts supplied by reference TRBV2 and TRBJ1-1, is EPEVTQTPSHQVTQMGQEVILRCVPISNHLYFYWYRQILGQKVEFLVSFYNNEISEKSEIFDDQFSVERPDGSNFTLKIRSTKLEDSAMYFCASSERPGQAEAFFGQGTRLTVV.

V and J are TRBV5-4 and TRBJ1-1; 8 bases are shared with TRBD1. The germline V gene encodes CDR1 SGHNT and CDR2 YYREEE (reference sequence). The CDR3 runs to 14 residues. V was clipped by 1 base and J by 4 bases; unmatched bases: 3. CDR3 residues: CASSLRGTGTEAFF. CDR3 in DNA: TGTGCCAGCAGCTTGAGGGGGACAGGCACTGAAGCTTTCTTT.